This T cell receptor (beta chain) was profiled in a study of cytomegalovirus exposure and HLA in healthy donors. Broader study findings: Sequencing likely produced, as an artifact, a cluster of highly shared sequence variants.

This clone was detected a few times. Its matching antigen is unknown. The PCR contained 60 Vbeta and 13 Jbeta primers. The table came from immunoSEQ multiplex PCR; TCRdb's copy has only in-frame clones and leaves some out. Of 170,000 or so clones listed, less than 85% are singletons. V dropped 0 bases and J dropped 4 bases, with 13 bases sitting between them. The CDR3 sequence is 15 residues long. Germline V CDR1 and CDR2: ENHRY, SYGVKD. Input material: PBMCs. The genes are TRBV10-3 and TRBJ2-7; perhaps TRBD2 as D (5 bases). This receptor was identified in a man aged 40-49 years in good health and CMV-seronegative. CDR3 amino acids: CAISESDSALYEQYF. CDR3 DNA: TGTGCCATCAGTGAGTCGGATAGCGCCTTGTACGAGCAGTACTTC.